This T cell receptor (beta chain) was identified during a study of T cells in Graves' hyperthyroidism and ophthalmopathy. Findings and caveats of the study: Most thyroid clonotypes expanded above 0.001 appeared in blood too.

There are 14 residues in the CDR3. The V and J ends lost 0 bases and 8 bases respectively, with 12 bases between them. Germline CDR1 and CDR2: SGHDT and YYEEEE. This clonotype was observed a few times. As yet, its antigen is unknown. The source material, RNA transcripts, was used to amplify TCR beta CDR3 regions. Researchers ran a first-round RT-PCR on the TCR CDR3 using the HTBI primer set. TCRdb processed the multiplex PCR reads anew with MiXCR; each CDR3 protein has one entry. The sample carries 470,000 or so distinct CDR3 sequences, roughly 20% recorded once. The authors deemed Graves' hyperthyroidism stable absent ophthalmopathy progression within 18 months. Diagnoses were established using clinical symptoms, serum thyroxine and TRAb, thyroid ultrasound and orbital computed tomography. It was approximately 9.4 ml of fresh peripheral blood that supplied the PBMCs.

This sequence was found in a man younger than 30 with Graves' hyperthyroidism. The sequenced material came from blood. The V gene is TRBV5-6, the J gene TRBJ2-4, with TRBD1 as a possible D gene (5 bases). CDR3 nucleotides: TGTGCCAGCAGCTTGGGCGGATTAGGGGACATTCAGTACTTC. Translating it yields CASSLGGLGDIQYF.